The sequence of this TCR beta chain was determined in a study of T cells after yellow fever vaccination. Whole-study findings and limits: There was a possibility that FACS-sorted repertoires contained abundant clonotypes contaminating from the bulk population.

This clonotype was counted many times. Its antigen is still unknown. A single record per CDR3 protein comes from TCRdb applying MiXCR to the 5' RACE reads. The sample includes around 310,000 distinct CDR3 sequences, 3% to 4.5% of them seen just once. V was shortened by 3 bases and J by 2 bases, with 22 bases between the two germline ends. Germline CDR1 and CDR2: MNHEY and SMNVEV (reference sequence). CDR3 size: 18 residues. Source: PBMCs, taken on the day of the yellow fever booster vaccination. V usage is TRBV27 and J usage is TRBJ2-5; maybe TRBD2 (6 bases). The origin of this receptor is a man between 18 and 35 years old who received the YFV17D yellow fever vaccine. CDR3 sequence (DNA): TGTGCCAGCAGTTTTAGCGGCGGCCTACTACCGACTCAAGAGACCCAGTACTTC. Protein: CASSFSGGLLPTQETQYF.